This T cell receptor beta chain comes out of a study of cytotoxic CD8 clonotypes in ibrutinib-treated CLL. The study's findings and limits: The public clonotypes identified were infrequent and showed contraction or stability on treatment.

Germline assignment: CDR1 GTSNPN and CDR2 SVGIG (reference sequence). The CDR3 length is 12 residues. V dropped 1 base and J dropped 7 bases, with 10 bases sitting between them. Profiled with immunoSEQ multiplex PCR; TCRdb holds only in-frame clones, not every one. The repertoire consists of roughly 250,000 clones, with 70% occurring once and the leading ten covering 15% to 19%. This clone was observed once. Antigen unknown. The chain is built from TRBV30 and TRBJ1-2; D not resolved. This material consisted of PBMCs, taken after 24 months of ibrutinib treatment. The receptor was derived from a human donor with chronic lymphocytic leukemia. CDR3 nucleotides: TGTGCCTGGAGTGCAGGAGTAGGTGGCTACACCTTC. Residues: CAWSAGVGGYTF. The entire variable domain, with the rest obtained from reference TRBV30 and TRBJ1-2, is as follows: SQTIHQWPATLVQPVGSPLSLECTVEGTSNPNLYWYRQAAGRGLQLLFYSVGIGQISSEVPQNLSASRPQDRQFILSSKKLLLSDSGFYLCAWSAGVGGYTFGSGTRLTVV.